This TCR beta chain is drawn from a study of T-cell memory formation after mild COVID-19. Study context: TCR clusters were mostly confined to one donor each.

Study-wide findings and caveats: CD4/CD8 balance characterized clones contracting day 15 to 85, and CD4+ skew characterized later expanders.

A note on this clonotype: What it binds is not known.

Each CDR3 protein is one row after TCRdb ran MiXCR on the 5' RACE reads. The table records hundreds of thousands of distinct CDR3 sequences, around 17% of them present only once. From germline, CDR1 is WNHNN and CDR2 SYGVQD (reference sequence). CDR3 length: 13 amino acids. V lost 3 bases and J 9 bases, leaving 12 bases between the germline ends. The source material was PBMCs or a T cell subset sorted from them (not recorded which). This chain joins TRBV10-1 and TRBJ2-1; TRBD2 is a possible D gene (6 bases). This clonotype was sampled from a young man who had mild COVID-19 (a few samples of this study predate the infection). Cell type and time point are not known. The CDR3 loop reads CASSESGGIEQFF. As DNA, the CDR3 is TGCGCCAGCAGTGAAAGTGGAGGGATTGAGCAGTTCTTC.